This T cell receptor beta chain was sequenced during a study of PD-L1 blockade in urothelial cancer (dated 2017 in TCRdb). Regarding the study in general: Therapy was started around 2014 for all patients, and atezolizumab 1,200 mg was administered intravenously every 3 weeks. The study was an exploratory multi-omic analysis of somatic, immune and clinical correlates of response to PD-L1 blockade with atezolizumab in urothelial cancer. In the same patients, pretreatment tumors underwent whole exome sequencing and RNA sequencing in addition to TCR sequencing. A median of roughly 140,000 T cells and 65,000 to 90,000 unique TCRs was obtained from blood samples, and a median clonality of roughly 0.08 was observed. Pretreatment blood TCR-seq was available for 27 to 30 patients, at least one posttreatment blood collection was obtained for about 24 patients, and tumor TCR-seq was available for about 24 patients. An ECOG performance status of 0 or 1 was recorded for the patients, and 0 to 3 prior chemotherapy regimens had been received by the patients. Blood samples were analyzed at two time points: 3 weeks after treatment start (second dose) and 6 weeks after treatment start. Durable clinical benefit was achieved by nine patients but not by the remaining 20. Pretreatment tumor samples, along with matched peripheral blood serially collected before and after atezolizumab treatment, were subjected to TCR sequencing. About 85% of the roughly 29 patients were identified as males with urothelial cancer of bladder origin, and a prior smoking history was reported by 18 of 29 patients. Durable clinical benefit was defined as progression-free survival longer than 6 months, and TCR features were also tested against progression-free and overall survival.

General conclusions and limits of the study: Because the sample size was small (n = 29) and many of the analyses were exploratory, the results are meant to be hypothesis-generating. Patients with durable benefit showed greater expansion of tumor-associated TCR clones in peripheral blood 3 weeks after starting treatment (n = 22, p = 0.022). A pretreatment peripheral blood TCR clonality below the median was linked to improved progression-free and overall survival.

As to this clone: This receptor's antigen is unknown. The record has no base qualities; no much larger clone is one base away.

To estimate absolute template abundance from read counts, synthetic TCR analog templates were spiked into each PCR. The immunoSEQ assay was used to amplify TCRbeta CDR3 regions from genomic DNA with bias-controlled V and J gene primers. Sequencing of rearranged TCRbeta segments was done at approximately 20X coverage. The published analysis was carried out like this. Sequencing errors were corrected by clustering, and CDR3s were annotated against IMGT so that V, D and J genes could be assigned. Only productive TCRbeta rearrangements were used in downstream analyses, excluding out-of-frame or stop-codon sequences. Clonality was calculated as one minus the Shannon entropy normalized by the log of the number of unique productive sequences. Clones differing between time points or between blood and tumor were identified using Fisher's exact test with Benjamini-Hochberg correction, with an adjusted p below 0.01 applied as the threshold. What TCRdb holds here is the immuneACCESS table cut down to in-frame rearrangements. Part of the clones is not present; checked against another copy, under half of the missing clones reflect an unresolved V gene, and the others are unexplained. V and J calls plus clone size are reproduced from that table; the DNA served to infer D and trimming. This sample has approximately 36,000 clones in its table, and about 80% of those were observed once. The leading ten clones occupy about 10% of the sample.

This specimen's time point label, interpreted: peripheral blood 6 weeks after treatment start. A total of some 30 patients with locally advanced or metastatic urothelial carcinoma, treated at Memorial Sloan Kettering on a trial protocol, made up the cohort. Peripheral blood mononuclear cells were collected pretreatment and during treatment, with between 1 and 8 total time points per patient. The Qiagen DNeasy Blood extraction kit was used to purify genomic DNA from total PBMCs and tumor samples. Collected pretreatment and during treatment, PBMCs were isolated and stored as previously described. Unmatched junction bases come to 15, with V trimmed by 7 bases and J by 7 bases. The CDR3 contains 16 residues, cysteine and phenylalanine counted. Only CDR3 DNA is held: 48 bases, read in frame from base 1. CDR1 and CDR2, per the germline V gene, are SNHLY and FYNNEI.

The receptor was derived from a man aged 35-49 years with urothelial cancer. The chain is encoded by TRBV2 joined to TRBJ2-2, with 7 middle bases fitting TRBD2. The starting material was PBMCs, obtained around atezolizumab (anti-PD-L1) treatment. CDR3 region: CASKKDVGGPGGELFF. Here is the DNA: TGTGCCAGCAAGAAAGATGTGGGAGGGCCGGGCGGGGAGCTGTTTTTT.